This T cell receptor beta chain was documented in a study of T cells in Graves' hyperthyroidism and ophthalmopathy. Clinical symptoms, serum thyroxine and TRAb, thyroid ultrasound and orbital computed tomography were used for the diagnoses. It was at first hyperthyroidism diagnosis, before any ophthalmopathy symptoms, that the blood sample was taken. Study-level points and caveats: Onset of ophthalmopathy came a median around 6.2 months after the model predicted it.

RNA transcripts gave rise to amplified TCR beta CDR3 regions. TCR CDR3 underwent first-round RT-PCR with the HTBI primer set. TCRdb independently ran MiXCR on the multiplex PCR reads; one entry per CDR3 protein. The data show some 140,000 distinct CDR3 sequences, more than 20% seen once. The CDR3 covers 20 residues. Germline V CDR1 and CDR2: SEHNR, FQNEAQ (reference sequence). The J segment lost 0 bases and the V segment lost 5 bases, leaving 16 bases of the junction unmatched. The table lists this clonotype with many counts. The antigen remains undetermined. This clonotype was obtained from a woman aged 50 to 65 with Graves' hyperthyroidism that later progressed to Graves' ophthalmopathy. The source material was blood. The chain recombines TRBV7-9 with TRBJ2-3, with 11 bases lining up with TRBD2. CDR3 sequence: CASSKRAGTSGASSTDTQYF. The CDR3 DNA sequence: TGTGCCAGCAGCAAGAGAGCCGGGACTAGCGGCGCTTCTAGCACAGATACGCAGTATTTT.